This T cell receptor (beta chain) was sequenced for a study of regulatory T cells in long-lasting Graves disease. Study as a whole: Treatment with antithyroid drugs for over 5 years, together with positive TSH receptor antibodies, meant persistent Graves' disease.

Arm-PCR of CDR3 regions with iRepertoire HTBI primers generated TCR beta libraries. TCRdb ran MiXCR on the multiplex PCR reads and lists one entry per CDR3 protein. Of some 420,000 distinct CDR3 sequences in the sample, less than 25% were seen once. This clonotype was found a few times. The antigen remains undetermined. As to time point: persistent/refractory GD, antithyroid drugs over 5 years with positive TRAb. The TCR library used RNA extracted from PBMCs. V lost 0 bases and J 8 bases, leaving 16 bases between the germline ends. In germline, CDR1 is LGHDT, CDR2 YNNKEL (reference sequence). CDR3 length: 16 residues. Points from the study as a whole: There was favoring of TRBV28, TRBJ1-2 and TRBJ2-5 in persistent disease.

The material was peripheral blood mononuclear cells (PBMCs), obtained when the disease was refractory, from a patient treated with antithyroid drugs. The rearrangement uses TRBV3-1 and TRBJ1-4, with D perhaps matching TRBD1 (5 bases). The origin of this receptor is a female donor with Graves disease. The CDR3 loop is CASSQERPGTEEKLFF. The CDR3 DNA follows: TGTGCCAGCAGCCAAGAACGACCGGGGACGGAGGAAAAACTGTTTTTT.